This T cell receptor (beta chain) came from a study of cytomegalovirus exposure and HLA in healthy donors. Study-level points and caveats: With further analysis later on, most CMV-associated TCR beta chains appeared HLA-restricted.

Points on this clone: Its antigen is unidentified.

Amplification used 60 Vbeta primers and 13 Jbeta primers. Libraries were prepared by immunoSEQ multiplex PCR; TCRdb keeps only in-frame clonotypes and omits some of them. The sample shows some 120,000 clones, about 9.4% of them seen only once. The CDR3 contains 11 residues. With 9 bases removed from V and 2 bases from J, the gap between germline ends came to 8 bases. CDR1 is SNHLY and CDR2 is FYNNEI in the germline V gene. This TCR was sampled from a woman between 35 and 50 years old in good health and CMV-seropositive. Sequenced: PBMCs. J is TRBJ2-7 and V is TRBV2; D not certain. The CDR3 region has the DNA TGTGCCAGTCTCAGGACCTACGAGCAGTACTTC. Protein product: CASLRTYEQYF.